The 7 T cell receptor beta chains below were found in one sample sequenced in a study of shared clonotypes between healthy human individuals. It was CD45RO-negative cells, positively selected for CCR7, that made up naive CD8 cells, with terminally differentiated effector memory CD45RA+ cells excluded. Sequencing was performed with immunoSEQ multiplex PCR; in TCRdb, only in-frame clones are kept and a portion is missing. The repertoire holds around 620,000 clones, with 95% as singletons. The material sequenced was naive CD8+ T cells sorted from blood. The receptors stem from a woman between 25 and 40 years old in good health.

The chain has TRBV28 and TRBJ2-5; D unresolved. This CDR3 contains 15 residues. Trimming cost V 1 base and J 5 bases, with 14 bases left between them. Germline CDR1 and CDR2: MDHEN and SYDVKM. The CDR3 nucleotides are TGTGCCAGCAGTTTATCGTGGGAACCTAGGGAGACCCAGTACTTC. Amino acid sequence: CASSLSWEPRETQYF.

The chain links TRBV4-1 to TRBJ2-7; possibly TRBD1 or TRBD2 for D (5 bases each). The CDR3 contains 13 residues. Trimming cost V 3 bases and J 4 bases, with 10 bases left between them. Looked up from germline, CDR1 is MGHRA and CDR2 is YSYEKL. The CDR3 DNA reads TGCGCCAGCAGCCAGGGGACGGAATACGAGCAGTACTTC. Protein: CASSQGTEYEQYF.

This clone has a single count. The CDR3 region is CASSSFNEQFF. The DNA of the CDR3 is TGTGCCAGCAGCTCATTCAATGAGCAGTTCTTC. V gene TRBV7-8 combines with J gene TRBJ2-1; D is uncertain. The length of the CDR3 is 11 residues. From germline, CDR1 is SGHVS and CDR2 FQNEAQ. V was trimmed by 4 bases and J by 6 bases, leaving 4 bases between them.

This chain connects TRBV6-5 to TRBJ2-4, with a weak D call TRBD1 (6 bases). The V end lost 5 bases, the J end lost 6 bases, and 14 bases lay between the germline ends. CDR3 length: 14 residues. The germline V gene encodes CDR1 MNHEY and CDR2 SVGAGI. CDR3 loop: CASSPGVGRNIQYF. For the CDR3, the DNA is TGTGCCAGCAGTCCAGGGGTGGGCAGAAACATTCAGTACTTC.

V and J are TRBV5-1 and TRBJ1-2; the D gene is possibly TRBD1 (6 bases). The CDR3 runs 13 residues. Trimming cost V 5 bases and J 8 bases, with 16 bases left between them. CDR1 is SGHRS and CDR2 is YFSETQ in the germline V gene. CDR3 sequence reads: CASREQGSEGYTF. The DNA of the CDR3 is TGCGCCAGCAGGGAACAGGGCTCGGAAGGCTACACCTTC.

The genes are TRBV5-8 and TRBJ2-5; TRBD1 is a possible D gene (6 bases). Trimming left V 0 bases short and J 5 bases short, with 17 bases between. The germline CDR1 and CDR2 sequences are SGHTS and YDEGEE. The CDR3 has 16 amino acids. The DNA of the CDR3 is TGTGCCAGCAGCTTGGATCCAGGGGAGTTTCGCGAGACCCAGTACTTC. As protein: CASSLDPGEFRETQYF.

The gene calls are TRBV5-4 and TRBJ2-7; D is perhaps TRBD1 or TRBD2 (5 bases each). Germline CDR1 and CDR2: SGHNT and YYREEE (reference sequence). V was shortened by 1 base and J by 3 bases, with 17 bases between the two germline ends. CDR3 length equals 16 residues. The DNA for the CDR3 is TGTGCCAGCAGCTTGTCGGGGCGCCTCGACGACTACGAGCAGTACTTC. Its translation: CASSLSGRLDDYEQYF.